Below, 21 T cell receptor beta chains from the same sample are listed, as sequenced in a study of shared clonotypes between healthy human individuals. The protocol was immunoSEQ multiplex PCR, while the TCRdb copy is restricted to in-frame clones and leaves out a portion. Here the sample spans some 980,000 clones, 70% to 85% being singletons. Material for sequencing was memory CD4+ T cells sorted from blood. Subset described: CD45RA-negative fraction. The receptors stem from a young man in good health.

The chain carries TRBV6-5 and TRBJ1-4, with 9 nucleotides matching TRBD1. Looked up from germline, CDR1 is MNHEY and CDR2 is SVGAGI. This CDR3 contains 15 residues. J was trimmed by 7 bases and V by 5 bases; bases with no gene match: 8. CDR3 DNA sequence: TGTGCCAGCAGTCGGGGGACAGGGAAGGGTGAAAAACTGTTTTTT. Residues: CASSRGTGKGEKLFF.

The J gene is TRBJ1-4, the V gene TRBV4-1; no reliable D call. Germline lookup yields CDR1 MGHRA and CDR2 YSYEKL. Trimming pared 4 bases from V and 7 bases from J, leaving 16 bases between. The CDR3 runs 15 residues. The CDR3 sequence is CASSPDPGWTEKLFF. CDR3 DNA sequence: TGCGCCAGCAGCCCCGACCCGGGGTGGACTGAAAAACTGTTTTTT.

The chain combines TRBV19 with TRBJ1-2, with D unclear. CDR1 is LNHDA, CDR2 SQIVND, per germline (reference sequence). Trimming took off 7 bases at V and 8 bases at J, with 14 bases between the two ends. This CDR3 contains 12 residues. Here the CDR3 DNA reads TGTGCCAGTAATCGAGAGGAGAGGGGCTACACCTTC. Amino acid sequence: CASNREERGYTF. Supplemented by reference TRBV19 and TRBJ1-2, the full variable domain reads DGGITQSPKYLFRKEGQNVTLSCEQNLNHDAMYWYRQDPGQGLRLIYYSQIVNDFQKGDIAEGYSVSREKKESFPLTVTSAQKNPTAFYLCASNREERGYTFGSGTRLTVV.

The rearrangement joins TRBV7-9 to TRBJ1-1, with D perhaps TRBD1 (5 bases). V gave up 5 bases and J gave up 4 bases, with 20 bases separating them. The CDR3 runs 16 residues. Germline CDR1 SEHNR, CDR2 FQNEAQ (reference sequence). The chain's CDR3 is CASSVEVGQGGTEAFF. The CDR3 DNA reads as TGTGCCAGCAGCGTAGAGGTTGGGCAGGGTGGCACTGAAGCTTTCTTT.

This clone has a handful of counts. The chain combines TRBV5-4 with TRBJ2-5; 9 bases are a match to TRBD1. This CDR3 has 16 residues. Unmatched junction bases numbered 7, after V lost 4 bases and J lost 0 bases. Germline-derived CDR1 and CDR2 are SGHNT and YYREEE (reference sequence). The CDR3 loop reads CASSRRTGANQETQYF. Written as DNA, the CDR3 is TGTGCCAGCAGCCGCCGGACAGGGGCCAACCAAGAGACCCAGTACTTC. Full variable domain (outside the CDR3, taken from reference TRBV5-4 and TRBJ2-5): ETGVTQSPTHLIKTRGQQVTLRCSSQSGHNTVSWYQQALGQGPQFIFQYYREEENGRGNFPPRFSGLQFPNYSSELNVNALELDDSALYLCASSRRTGANQETQYFGPGTRLLVL.

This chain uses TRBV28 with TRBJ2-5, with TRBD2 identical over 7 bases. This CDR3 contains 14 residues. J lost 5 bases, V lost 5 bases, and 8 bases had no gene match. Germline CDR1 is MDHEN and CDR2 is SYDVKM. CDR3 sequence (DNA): TGTGCCAGCAGTGTGCGGACTAGGGTCGAGACCCAGTACTTC. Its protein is CASSVRTRVETQYF.

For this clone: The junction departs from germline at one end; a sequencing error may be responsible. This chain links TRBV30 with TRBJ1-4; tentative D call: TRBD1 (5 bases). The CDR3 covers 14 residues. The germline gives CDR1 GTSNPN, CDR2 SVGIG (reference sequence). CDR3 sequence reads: CAWSVKGLNGKLFF. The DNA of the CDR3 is TGTGCCTGGAGTGTAAAGGGACTAAATGGAAAACTGTTTTTT. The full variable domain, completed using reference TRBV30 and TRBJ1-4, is SQTIHQWPATLVQPVGSPLSLECTVEGTSNPNLYWYRQAAGRGLQLLFYSVGIGQISSEVPQNLSASRPQDRQFILSSKKLLLSDSGFYLCAWSVKGLNGKLFFGSGTQLSVL.

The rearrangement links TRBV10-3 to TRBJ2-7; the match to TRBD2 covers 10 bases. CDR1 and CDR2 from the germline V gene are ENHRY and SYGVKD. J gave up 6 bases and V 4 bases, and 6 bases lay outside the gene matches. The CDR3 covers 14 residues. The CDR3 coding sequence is TGTGCCATCAGTGGCCCGGGACTAGCGAGCGAGCAGTACTTC. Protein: CAISGPGLASEQYF.

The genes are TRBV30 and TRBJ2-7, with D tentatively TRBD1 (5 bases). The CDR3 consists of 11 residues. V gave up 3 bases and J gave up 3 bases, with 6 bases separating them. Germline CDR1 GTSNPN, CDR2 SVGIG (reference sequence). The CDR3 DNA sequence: TGTGCCTGGAGCAGGGACTACGAGCAGTACTTC. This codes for CAWSRDYEQYF. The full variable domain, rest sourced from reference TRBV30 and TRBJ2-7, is SQTIHQWPATLVQPVGSPLSLECTVEGTSNPNLYWYRQAAGRGLQLLFYSVGIGQISSEVPQNLSASRPQDRQFILSSKKLLLSDSGFYLCAWSRDYEQYFGPGTRLTVT.

The CDR3 spells CASLLRVENIQYF. DNA of the CDR3: TGCGCCAGCCTCCTACGAGTAGAAAACATTCAGTACTTC. The rearrangement links TRBV10-1 to TRBJ2-4, with D unresolved. The CDR3 has 13 residues. Trimming pared 8 bases from V and 5 bases from J, leaving 13 bases between. The V gene's germline CDR1 is WNHNN and CDR2 SYGVQD (reference sequence).

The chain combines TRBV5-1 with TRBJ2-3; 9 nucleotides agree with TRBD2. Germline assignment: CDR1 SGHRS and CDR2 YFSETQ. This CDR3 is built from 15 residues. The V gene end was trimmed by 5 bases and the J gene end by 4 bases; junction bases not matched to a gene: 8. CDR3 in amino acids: CASRTTAGGADTQYF. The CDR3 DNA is TGCGCCAGCAGAACGACGGCGGGAGGGGCAGATACGCAGTATTTT. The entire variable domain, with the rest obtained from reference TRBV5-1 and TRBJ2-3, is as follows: KAGVTQTPRYLIKTRGQQVTLSCSPISGHRSVSWYQQTPGQGLQFLFEYFSETQRNKGNFPGRFSGRQFSNSRSEMNVSTLELGDSALYLCASRTTAGGADTQYFGPGTRLTVL.

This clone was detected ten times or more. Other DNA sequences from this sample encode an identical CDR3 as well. CDR3 sequence reads: CASSPRRSYEQYF. The DNA of the CDR3 is TGTGCCAGCTCACCCCGGCGGAGCTACGAGCAGTACTTC. The chain links TRBV18 to TRBJ2-7; D is unclear. CDR1 KGHSH and CDR2 LQKENI come from the germline V gene. The V end lost 3 bases, the J end lost 3 bases, and 9 bases lay between the germline ends. This CDR3 has 13 residues. The full variable domain, completed using reference TRBV18 and TRBJ2-7, is NAGVMQNPRHLVRRRGQEARLRCSPMKGHSHVYWYRQLPEEGLKFMVYLQKENIIDESGMPKERFSAEFPKEGPSILRIQQVVRGDSAAYFCASSPRRSYEQYFGPGTRLTVT.

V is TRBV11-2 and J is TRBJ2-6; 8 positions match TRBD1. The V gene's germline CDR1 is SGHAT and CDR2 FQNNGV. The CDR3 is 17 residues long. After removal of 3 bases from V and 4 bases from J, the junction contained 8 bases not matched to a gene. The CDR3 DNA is TGTGCCAGCAGCTTTCAAAGGACAGGGTACGGGGCCAACGTCCTGACTTTC. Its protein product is CASSFQRTGYGANVLTF.

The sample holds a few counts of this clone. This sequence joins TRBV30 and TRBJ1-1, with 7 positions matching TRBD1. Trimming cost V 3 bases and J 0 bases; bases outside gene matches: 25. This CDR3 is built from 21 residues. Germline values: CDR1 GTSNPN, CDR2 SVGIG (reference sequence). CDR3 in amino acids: CAWRGLALKLQTGDLNTEAFF. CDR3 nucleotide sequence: TGTGCCTGGAGGGGACTAGCATTAAAGTTACAAACAGGGGACTTGAACACTGAAGCTTTCTTT. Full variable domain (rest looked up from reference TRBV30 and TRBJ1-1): SQTIHQWPATLVQPVGSPLSLECTVEGTSNPNLYWYRQAAGRGLQLLFYSVGIGQISSEVPQNLSASRPQDRQFILSSKKLLLSDSGFYLCAWRGLALKLQTGDLNTEAFFGQGTRLTVV.

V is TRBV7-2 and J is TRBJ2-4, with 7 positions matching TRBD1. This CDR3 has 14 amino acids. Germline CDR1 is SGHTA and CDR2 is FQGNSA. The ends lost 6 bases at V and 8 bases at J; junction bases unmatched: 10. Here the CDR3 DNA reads TGTGCCAGCAGAGGGGGCCGGGGTTGGGACATTCAGTACTTC. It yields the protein CASRGGRGWDIQYF.

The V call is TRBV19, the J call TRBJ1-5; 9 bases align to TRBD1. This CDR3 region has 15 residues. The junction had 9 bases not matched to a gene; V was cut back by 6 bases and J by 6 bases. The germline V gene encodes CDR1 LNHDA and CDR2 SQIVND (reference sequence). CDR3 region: CASSRTGDRGQPQHF. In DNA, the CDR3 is TGTGCCAGTAGCAGGACAGGGGACCGCGGTCAGCCCCAGCATTTT.

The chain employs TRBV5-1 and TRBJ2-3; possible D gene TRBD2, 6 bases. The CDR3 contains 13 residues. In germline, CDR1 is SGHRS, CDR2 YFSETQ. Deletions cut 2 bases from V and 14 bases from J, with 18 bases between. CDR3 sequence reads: CASSLGGTLGPYF. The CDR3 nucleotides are TGCGCCAGCAGCTTAGGCGGGACTCTCGGTCCGTATTTT.

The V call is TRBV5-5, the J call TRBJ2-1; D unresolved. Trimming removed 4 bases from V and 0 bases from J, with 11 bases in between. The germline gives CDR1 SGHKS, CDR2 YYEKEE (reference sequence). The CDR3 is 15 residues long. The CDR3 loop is CASSPEGFSYNEQFF. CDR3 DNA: TGTGCCAGCAGCCCCGAAGGCTTCTCCTACAATGAGCAGTTCTTC.

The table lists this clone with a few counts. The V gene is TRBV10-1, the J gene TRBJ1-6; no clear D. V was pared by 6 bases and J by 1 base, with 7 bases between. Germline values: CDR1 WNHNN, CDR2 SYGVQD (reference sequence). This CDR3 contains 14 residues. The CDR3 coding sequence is TGCGCCAGCAGCCAACAGTCCTATAATTCACCCCTCCACTTT. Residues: CASSQQSYNSPLHF.

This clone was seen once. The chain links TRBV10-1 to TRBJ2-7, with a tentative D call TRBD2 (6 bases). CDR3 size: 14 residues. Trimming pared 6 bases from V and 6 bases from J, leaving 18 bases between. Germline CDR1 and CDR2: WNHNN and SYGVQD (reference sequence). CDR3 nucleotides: TGCGCCAGCAGCAGGGACTCCTCCAGCTCCGAGCAGTACTTC. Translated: CASSRDSSSSEQYF.

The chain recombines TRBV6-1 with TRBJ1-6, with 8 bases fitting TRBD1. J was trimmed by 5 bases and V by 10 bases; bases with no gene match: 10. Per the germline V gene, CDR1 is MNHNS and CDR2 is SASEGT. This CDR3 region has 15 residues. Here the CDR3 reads CATKKGQGHNSPLHF. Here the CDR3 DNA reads TGTGCCACGAAGAAAGGACAGGGACATAATTCACCCCTCCACTTT.